This T cell receptor (beta chain) is drawn from a study of T cell responses to AZD1222 COVID-19 vaccine. The study, taken as a whole, reports: The span of vaccine-associated CD4 TCRs extended across spike, with dominance at 160-218 and 743-854. The donor cohort was predominantly white British with a female majority, and clonal diversity may have been underestimated.

A remark on this clone: The antigen is undetermined.

Trimming removed 6 bases from V and 5 bases from J, with 19 bases in between. The germline CDR1 and CDR2 sequences are MDHEN and SYDVKM. The CDR3 loop spans 15 amino acids. Here immunoSEQ multiplex PCR was the method, and the copy in TCRdb shows in-frame clones only, minus some. The data hold roughly 150,000 clones, with around 90% observed a single time. The source of this sequence is an adult in good health. This chain links TRBV28 with TRBJ2-5; D possibly uses TRBD1 or TRBD2 (5 bases each). Sequencing used peripheral blood, obtained on day 0 of AZD1222 vaccination. CDR3 DNA: TGTGCCAGCAGGAAGTACGGGGCCAGGAAGGAGACCCAGTACTTC. The encoded protein is CASRKYGARKETQYF.